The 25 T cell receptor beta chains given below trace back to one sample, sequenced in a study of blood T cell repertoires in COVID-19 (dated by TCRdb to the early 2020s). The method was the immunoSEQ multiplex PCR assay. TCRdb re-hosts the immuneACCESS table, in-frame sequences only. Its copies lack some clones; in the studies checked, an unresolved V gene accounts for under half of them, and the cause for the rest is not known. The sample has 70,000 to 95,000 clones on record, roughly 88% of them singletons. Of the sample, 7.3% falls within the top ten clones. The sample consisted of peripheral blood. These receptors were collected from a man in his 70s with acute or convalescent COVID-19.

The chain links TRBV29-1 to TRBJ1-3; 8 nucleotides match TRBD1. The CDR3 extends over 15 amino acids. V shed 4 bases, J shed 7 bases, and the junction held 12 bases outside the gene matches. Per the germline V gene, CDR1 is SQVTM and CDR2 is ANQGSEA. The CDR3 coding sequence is TGCAGCGTTGTCTCGACAGGGGACAGAAGGAACACCATATATTTT. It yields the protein CSVVSTGDRRNTIYF.

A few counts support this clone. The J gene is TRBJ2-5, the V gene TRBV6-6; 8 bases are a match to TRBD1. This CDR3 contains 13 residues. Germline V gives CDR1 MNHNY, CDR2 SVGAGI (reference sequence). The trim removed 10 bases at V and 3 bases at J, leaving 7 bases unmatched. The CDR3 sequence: CATQRTGKETQYF. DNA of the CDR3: TGTGCCACCCAGCGGACAGGGAAAGAGACCCAGTACTTC.

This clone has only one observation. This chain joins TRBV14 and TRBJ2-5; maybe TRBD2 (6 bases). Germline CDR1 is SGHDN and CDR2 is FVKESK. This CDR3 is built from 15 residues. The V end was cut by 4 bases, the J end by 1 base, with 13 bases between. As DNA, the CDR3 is TGTGCCAGCAGCCCCGGCGGGGTCTTCCAAGAGACCCAGTACTTC. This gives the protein CASSPGGVFQETQYF.

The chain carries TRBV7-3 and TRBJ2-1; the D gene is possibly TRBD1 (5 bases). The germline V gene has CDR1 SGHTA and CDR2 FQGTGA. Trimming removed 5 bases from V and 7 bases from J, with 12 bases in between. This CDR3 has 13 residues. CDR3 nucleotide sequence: TGTGCCAGCAGCCCAAGGGCAGGGAATGAGCAGTTCTTC. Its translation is CASSPRAGNEQFF.

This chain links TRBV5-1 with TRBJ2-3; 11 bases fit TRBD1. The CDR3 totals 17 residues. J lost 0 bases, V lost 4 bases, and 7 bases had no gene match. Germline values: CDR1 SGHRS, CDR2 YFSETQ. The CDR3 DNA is TGCGCCAGCAGCCTCGGGACAGGGGGTTATAGCACAGATACGCAGTATTTT. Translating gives CASSLGTGGYSTDTQYF.

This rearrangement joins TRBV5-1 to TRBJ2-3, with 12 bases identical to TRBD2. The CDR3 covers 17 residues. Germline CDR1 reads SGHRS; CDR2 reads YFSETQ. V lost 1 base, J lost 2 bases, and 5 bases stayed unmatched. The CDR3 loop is CASSLRSSGGVTDTQYF. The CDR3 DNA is TGCGCCAGCAGCTTGAGGTCTAGCGGGGGGGTCACAGATACGCAGTATTTT.

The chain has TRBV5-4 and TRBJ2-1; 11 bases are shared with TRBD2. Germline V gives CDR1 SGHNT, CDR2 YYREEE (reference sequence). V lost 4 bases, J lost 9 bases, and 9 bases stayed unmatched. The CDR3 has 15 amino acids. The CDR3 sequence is CASSPLAGGSGEQFF. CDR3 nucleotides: TGTGCCAGCAGCCCCCTAGCGGGGGGCAGTGGTGAGCAGTTCTTC.

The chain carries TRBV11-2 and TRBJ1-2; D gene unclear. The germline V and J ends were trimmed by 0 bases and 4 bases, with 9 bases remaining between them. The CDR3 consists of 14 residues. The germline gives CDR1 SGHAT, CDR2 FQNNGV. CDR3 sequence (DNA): TGTGCCAGCAGCTTAGATGGCCTAGTCTATGGCTACACCTTC. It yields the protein CASSLDGLVYGYTF.

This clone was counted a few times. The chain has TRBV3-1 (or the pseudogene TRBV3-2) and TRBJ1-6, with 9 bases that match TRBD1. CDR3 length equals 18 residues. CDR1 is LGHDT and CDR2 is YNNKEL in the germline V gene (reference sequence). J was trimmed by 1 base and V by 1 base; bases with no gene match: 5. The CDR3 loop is CASSQGGQGRSYNSPLHF. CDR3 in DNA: TGTGCCAGCAGCCAAGGGGGACAGGGAAGATCCTATAATTCACCCCTCCACTTT.

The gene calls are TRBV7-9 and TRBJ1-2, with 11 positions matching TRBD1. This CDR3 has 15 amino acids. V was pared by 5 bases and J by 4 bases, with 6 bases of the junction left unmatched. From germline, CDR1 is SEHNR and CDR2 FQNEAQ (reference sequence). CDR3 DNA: TGTGCCAGCAGCCCTGGACAGGGGGCAACCTATGGCTACACCTTC. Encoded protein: CASSPGQGATYGYTF.

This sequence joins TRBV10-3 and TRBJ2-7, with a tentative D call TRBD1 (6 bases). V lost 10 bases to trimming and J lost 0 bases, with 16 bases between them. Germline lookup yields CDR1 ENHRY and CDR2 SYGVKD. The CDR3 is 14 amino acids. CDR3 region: CATNPGQNSYEQYF. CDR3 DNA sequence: TGTGCCACCAACCCTGGACAGAACTCCTACGAGCAGTACTTC.

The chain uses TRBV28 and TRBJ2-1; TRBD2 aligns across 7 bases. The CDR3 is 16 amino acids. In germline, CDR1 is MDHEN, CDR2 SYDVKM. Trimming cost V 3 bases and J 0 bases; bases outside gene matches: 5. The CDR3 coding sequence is TGTGCCAGCAGTTTCTCTAGCGGACGCTCCTACAATGAGCAGTTCTTC. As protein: CASSFSSGRSYNEQFF.

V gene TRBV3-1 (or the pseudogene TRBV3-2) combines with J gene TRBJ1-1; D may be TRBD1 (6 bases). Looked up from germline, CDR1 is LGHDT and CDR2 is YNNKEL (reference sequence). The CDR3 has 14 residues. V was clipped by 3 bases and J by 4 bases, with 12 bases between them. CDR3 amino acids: CASSQNRVSTEAFF. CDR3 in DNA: TGTGCCAGCAGCCAGAACAGGGTGAGCACTGAAGCTTTCTTT.

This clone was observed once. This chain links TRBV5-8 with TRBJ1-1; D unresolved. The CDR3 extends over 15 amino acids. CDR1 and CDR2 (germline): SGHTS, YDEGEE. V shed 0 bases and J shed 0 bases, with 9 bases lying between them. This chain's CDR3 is CASSLARGLNTEAFF. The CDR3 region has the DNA TGTGCCAGCAGCTTGGCCCGCGGATTGAACACTGAAGCTTTCTTT.

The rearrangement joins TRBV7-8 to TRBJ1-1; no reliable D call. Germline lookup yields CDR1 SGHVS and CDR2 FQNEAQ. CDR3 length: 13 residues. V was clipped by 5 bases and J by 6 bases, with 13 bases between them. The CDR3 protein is CASSPVLQAEAFF. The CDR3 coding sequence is TGTGCCAGCAGCCCCGTACTTCAGGCTGAAGCTTTCTTT.

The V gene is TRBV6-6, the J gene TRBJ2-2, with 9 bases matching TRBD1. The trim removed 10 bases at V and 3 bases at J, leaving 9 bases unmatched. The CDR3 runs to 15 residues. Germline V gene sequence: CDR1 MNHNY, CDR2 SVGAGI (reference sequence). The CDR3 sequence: CATGDRAFHTGELFF. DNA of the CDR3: TGTGCCACAGGGGACAGGGCATTCCACACCGGGGAGCTGTTTTTT.

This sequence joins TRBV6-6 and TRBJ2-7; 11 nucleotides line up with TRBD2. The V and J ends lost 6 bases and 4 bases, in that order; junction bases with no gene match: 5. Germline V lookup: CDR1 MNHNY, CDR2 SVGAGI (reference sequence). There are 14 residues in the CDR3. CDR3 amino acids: CASRELAGAYEQYF. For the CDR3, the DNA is TGTGCCAGCAGAGAACTAGCGGGGGCTTACGAGCAGTACTTC.

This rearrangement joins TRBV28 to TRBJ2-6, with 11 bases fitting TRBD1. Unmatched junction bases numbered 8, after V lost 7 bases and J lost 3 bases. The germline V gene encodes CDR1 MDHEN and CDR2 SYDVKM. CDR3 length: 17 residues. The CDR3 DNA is TGTGCCAGCACTTCGGGACAGGGGGTGGGTGGGGCCAACGTCCTGACTTTC. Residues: CASTSGQGVGGANVLTF.

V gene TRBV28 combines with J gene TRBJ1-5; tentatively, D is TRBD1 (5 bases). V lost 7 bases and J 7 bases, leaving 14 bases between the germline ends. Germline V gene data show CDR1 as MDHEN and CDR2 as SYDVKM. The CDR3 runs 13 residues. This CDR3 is CASIGTQGQPQHF. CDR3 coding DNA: TGTGCCAGCATAGGAACCCAGGGACAGCCCCAGCATTTT.

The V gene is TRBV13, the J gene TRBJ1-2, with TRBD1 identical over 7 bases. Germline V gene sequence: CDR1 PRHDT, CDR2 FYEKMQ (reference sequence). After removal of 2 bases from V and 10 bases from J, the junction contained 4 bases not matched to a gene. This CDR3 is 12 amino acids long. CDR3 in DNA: TGTGCCAGCAGCTTACTACAGGGGACCTACACCTTC. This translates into CASSLLQGTYTF.

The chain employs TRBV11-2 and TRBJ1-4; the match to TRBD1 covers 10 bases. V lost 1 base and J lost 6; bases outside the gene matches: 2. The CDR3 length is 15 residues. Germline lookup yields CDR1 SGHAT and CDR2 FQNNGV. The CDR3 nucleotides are TGTGCCAGCAGCTTAGGGACAGGGGGATATGAAAAACTGTTTTTT. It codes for CASSLGTGGYEKLFF.

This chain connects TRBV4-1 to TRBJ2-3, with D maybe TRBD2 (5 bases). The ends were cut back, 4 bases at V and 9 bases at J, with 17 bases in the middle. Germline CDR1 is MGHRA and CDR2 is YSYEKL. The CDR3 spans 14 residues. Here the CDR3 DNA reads TGCGCCAGCAGCCTGGAGGCGCCCCAGATCACGCAGTATTTT. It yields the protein CASSLEAPQITQYF.

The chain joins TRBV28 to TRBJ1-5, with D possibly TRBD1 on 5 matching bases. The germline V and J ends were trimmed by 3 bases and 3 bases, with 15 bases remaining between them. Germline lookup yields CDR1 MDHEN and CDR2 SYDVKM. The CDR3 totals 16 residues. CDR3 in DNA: TGTGCCAGCAGTTTTCAAGGGGCCCCAAACAATCAGCCCCAGCATTTT. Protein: CASSFQGAPNNQPQHF.

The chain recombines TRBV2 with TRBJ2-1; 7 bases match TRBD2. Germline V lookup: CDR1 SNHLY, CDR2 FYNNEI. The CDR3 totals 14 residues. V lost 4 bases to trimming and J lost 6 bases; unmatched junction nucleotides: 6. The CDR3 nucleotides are TGTGCCAGCAGTGCCCAGACTAGCAGCAATGAGCAGTTCTTC. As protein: CASSAQTSSNEQFF.

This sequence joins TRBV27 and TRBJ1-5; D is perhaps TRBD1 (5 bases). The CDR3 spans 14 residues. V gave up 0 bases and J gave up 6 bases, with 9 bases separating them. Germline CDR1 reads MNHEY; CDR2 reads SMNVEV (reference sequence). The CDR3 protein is CASSLSGQSQPQHF. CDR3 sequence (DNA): TGTGCCAGCAGTTTATCGGGGCAAAGTCAGCCCCAGCATTTT.